A selection of T cell receptor beta chains follows, all from one sample in a study of blood T cell repertoires in COVID-19. TCRdb keeps only in-frame clones here, not all; method: immunoSEQ multiplex PCR. The sample includes hundreds of thousands of clones, about 90% seen only once; the top ten take roughly 2%. The sample comprised peripheral blood. These receptors were obtained from a man aged 18 to 30 with active or convalescent COVID-19. Both conserved end residues are part of each CDR3. A D gene is named only where the DNA matches it firmly. The size of a clone is reported for some rows only, either as once, few or many, or as a class for expanded clones.

clone size: NA
D gene: TRBD2
V gene: TRBV27
J gene: TRBJ2-1
CDR3 protein: CASAAGGPYNEQFF
CDR3 DNA: TGTGCCAGCGCCGCGGGAGGGCCCTACAATGAGCAGTTCTTC

clone size: NA
D gene: TRBD1
V gene: TRBV3-1/TRBV3-2
J gene: TRBJ2-7
CDR3 protein: CASSPDRATSSYEQYF
CDR3 DNA: TGTGCCAGCAGCCCGGACAGGGCAACGAGCTCCTACGAGCAGTACTTC

clone size: NA
D gene: TRBD2
V gene: TRBV19
J gene: TRBJ2-6
CDR3 protein: CASSAPRGAGANVLTF
CDR3 DNA: TGTGCCAGTAGTGCCCCCCGGGGGGCTGGGGCCAACGTCCTGACTTTC

clone size: once
D gene: TRBD1
V gene: TRBV7-2
J gene: TRBJ2-2
CDR3 protein: CASSERTGNTGELFF
CDR3 DNA: TGTGCCAGCAGCGAGAGGACAGGGAACACCGGGGAGCTGTTTTTT

clone size: NA
D gene: NA
V gene: TRBV3-1/TRBV3-2
J gene: TRBJ1-6
CDR3 protein: CASSQDPFPPLHF
CDR3 DNA: TGTGCCAGCAGCCAAGATCCGTTCCCACCCCTCCACTTT

clone size: NA
D gene: NA
V gene: TRBV15
J gene: TRBJ2-5
CDR3 protein: CATSRDRNSVETQYF
CDR3 DNA: TGTGCCACCAGCAGAGATCGAAATAGCGTGGAGACCCAGTACTTC

clone size: NA
D gene: NA
V gene: TRBV5-6
J gene: TRBJ1-1
CDR3 protein: CASSFFVGGRHLEAFF
CDR3 DNA: TGTGCCAGCAGCTTCTTTGTCGGGGGGCGACACCTTGAAGCTTTCTTT

clone size: NA
D gene: TRBD2
V gene: TRBV7-9
J gene: TRBJ2-7
CDR3 protein: CASSTTGGLYEQYF
CDR3 DNA: TGTGCCAGCAGCACAACGGGAGGGCTTTACGAGCAGTACTTC

clone size: NA
D gene: NA
V gene: TRBV7-8
J gene: TRBJ2-7
CDR3 protein: CASSLVGGARREQYF
CDR3 DNA: TGTGCCAGCAGCTTAGTCGGCGGGGCTAGGCGCGAGCAGTACTTC

clone size: NA
D gene: TRBD1
V gene: TRBV5-1
J gene: TRBJ2-7
CDR3 protein: CASSSAPPDRGYEQYF
CDR3 DNA: TGCGCCAGCAGCTCCGCACCCCCCGACAGGGGCTACGAGCAGTACTTC

clone size: once
D gene: NA
V gene: TRBV27
J gene: TRBJ1-3
CDR3 protein: CASSSRQGNTIYF
CDR3 DNA: TGTGCCAGCAGTTCGAGACAGGGAAACACCATATATTTT

clone size: NA
D gene: NA
V gene: TRBV9
J gene: TRBJ1-2
CDR3 protein: CASSVDLSGNSNYGYTF
CDR3 DNA: TGTGCCAGCAGCGTAGATCTGAGCGGCAATTCCAACTATGGCTACACCTTC

clone size: NA
D gene: NA
V gene: TRBV18
J gene: TRBJ1-6
CDR3 protein: CASSPPSVPNSPLHF
CDR3 DNA: TGTGCCAGCTCACCACCGAGCGTCCCGAATTCACCCCTCCACTTT

clone size: NA
D gene: TRBD2
V gene: TRBV7-9
J gene: TRBJ2-3
CDR3 protein: CASSRTSGVTDTQYF
CDR3 DNA: TGTGCCAGCAGCCGGACTAGCGGGGTAACAGATACGCAGTATTTT

clone size: NA
D gene: NA
V gene: TRBV10-2
J gene: TRBJ1-6
CDR3 protein: CASSGGYNSPLHF
CDR3 DNA: TGCGCCAGCAGTGGAGGCTACAATTCACCCCTCCACTTT

clone size: once
D gene: NA
V gene: TRBV6-1
J gene: TRBJ2-3
CDR3 protein: CASSDRTEYTDTQYF
CDR3 DNA: TGTGCCAGCAGTGACCGGACAGAATACACAGATACGCAGTATTTT

clone size: once
D gene: NA
V gene: TRBV9
J gene: TRBJ1-1
CDR3 protein: CASSPDPTANTEAFF
CDR3 DNA: TGTGCCAGCAGTCCAGATCCGACAGCGAACACTGAAGCTTTCTTT

clone size: NA
D gene: NA
V gene: TRBV11-2
J gene: TRBJ2-7
CDR3 protein: CASSFRGWYEQYF
CDR3 DNA: TGTGCCAGCAGCTTTCGGGGGTGGTACGAGCAGTACTTC

clone size: NA
D gene: NA
V gene: TRBV7-9
J gene: TRBJ2-5
CDR3 protein: CASSPNPGEETQYF
CDR3 DNA: TGTGCCAGCAGCCCAAATCCGGGAGAAGAGACCCAGTACTTC

clone size: few
D gene: TRBD1
V gene: TRBV9
J gene: TRBJ2-1
CDR3 protein: CASSVGTGFVEQFF
CDR3 DNA: TGTGCCAGCAGCGTGGGGACAGGGTTTGTTGAGCAGTTCTTC

clone size: once
D gene: NA
V gene: TRBV9
J gene: TRBJ1-2
CDR3 protein: CASSAGSYGYTF
CDR3 DNA: TGTGCCAGCAGCGCAGGCTCCTATGGCTACACCTTC

clone size: NA
D gene: NA
V gene: TRBV7-2
J gene: TRBJ2-3
CDR3 protein: CASSLRTDMRRTDTQYF
CDR3 DNA: TGTGCCAGCAGCTTAAGGACGGACATGAGACGCACAGATACGCAGTATTTT

clone size: NA
D gene: NA
V gene: TRBV19
J gene: TRBJ1-1
CDR3 protein: CASSWTSGSTEAFF
CDR3 DNA: TGTGCCAGTAGTTGGACAAGTGGTAGCACTGAAGCTTTCTTT

clone size: NA
D gene: NA
V gene: TRBV18
J gene: TRBJ1-1
CDR3 protein: CASSYPRGEAFF
CDR3 DNA: TGTGCCAGCTCATACCCAAGAGGTGAAGCTTTCTTT

clone size: NA
D gene: NA
V gene: TRBV19
J gene: TRBJ1-2
CDR3 protein: CASSIGQGYGYTF
CDR3 DNA: TGTGCCAGTAGTATAGGCCAGGGCTACGGCTACACCTTC

clone size: NA
D gene: NA
V gene: TRBV2
J gene: TRBJ2-5
CDR3 protein: CAIEQGRKTQYF
CDR3 DNA: TGTGCAATTGAACAGGGGAGGAAGACCCAGTACTTC

clone size: NA
D gene: NA
V gene: TRBV2
J gene: TRBJ2-1
CDR3 protein: CARLVGNEQFF
CDR3 DNA: TGTGCCAGACTAGTTGGCAATGAGCAGTTCTTC

clone size: NA
D gene: TRBD2
V gene: TRBV28
J gene: TRBJ2-1
CDR3 protein: CASSFSGTRGFF
CDR3 DNA: TGTGCCAGCAGTTTTTCCGGGACTAGGGGGTTCTTC

clone size: NA
D gene: NA
V gene: TRBV27
J gene: TRBJ1-6
CDR3 protein: CASRLPGHNSPLHF
CDR3 DNA: TGTGCCAGCAGGTTACCGGGTCATAATTCACCCCTCCACTTT

clone size: NA
D gene: TRBD1
V gene: TRBV9
J gene: TRBJ2-1
CDR3 protein: CASSVDRGWGNEQFF
CDR3 DNA: TGTGCCAGCAGCGTCGACAGGGGCTGGGGCAATGAGCAGTTCTTC

clone size: NA
D gene: NA
V gene: TRBV5-1
J gene: TRBJ2-7
CDR3 protein: CASSFGGSYEQYF
CDR3 DNA: TGCGCCAGCAGCTTCGGCGGCTCCTACGAGCAGTACTTC

clone size: NA
D gene: NA
V gene: TRBV5-1
J gene: TRBJ1-4
CDR3 protein: CASSPPDNEKLFF
CDR3 DNA: TGCGCCAGCAGCCCCCCAGATAACGAAAAACTGTTTTTT

clone size: NA
D gene: NA
V gene: TRBV12-3/TRBV12-4
J gene: TRBJ1-2
CDR3 protein: CASSFLIDYGYTF
CDR3 DNA: TGTGCCAGCAGTTTCCTAATAGACTATGGCTACACCTTC

clone size: NA
D gene: TRBD1
V gene: TRBV3-1/TRBV3-2
J gene: TRBJ1-4
CDR3 protein: CASSQKGQGAIQLFF
CDR3 DNA: TGTGCCAGCAGCCAAAAGGGACAGGGGGCAATACAACTGTTTTTT

clone size: NA
D gene: NA
V gene: TRBV3-1/TRBV3-2
J gene: TRBJ1-1
CDR3 protein: CASSPSIEGMNTEAFF
CDR3 DNA: TGTGCCAGCAGCCCCAGCATTGAGGGTATGAACACTGAAGCTTTCTTT

clone size: NA
D gene: TRBD1
V gene: TRBV19
J gene: TRBJ2-1
CDR3 protein: CASSMGDSLSLQLRVNEQFF
CDR3 DNA: TGTGCCAGTAGTATGGGGGACAGTTTAAGCTTACAATTACGAGTTAATGAGCAGTTCTTC

clone size: NA
D gene: TRBD2
V gene: TRBV7-2
J gene: TRBJ2-7
CDR3 protein: CASSPGLAERSDEQYF
CDR3 DNA: TGTGCCAGCAGCCCGGGACTAGCGGAGAGGAGCGACGAGCAGTACTTC

clone size: NA
D gene: NA
V gene: TRBV18
J gene: TRBJ1-1
CDR3 protein: CASSSQESVTEAFF
CDR3 DNA: TGTGCCAGCTCATCCCAGGAATCCGTCACTGAAGCTTTCTTT

clone size: NA
D gene: TRBD2
V gene: TRBV6-2/TRBV6-3
J gene: TRBJ2-1
CDR3 protein: CASSPGLAGGREQFF
CDR3 DNA: TGTGCCAGCAGTCCCGGACTAGCGGGGGGTAGGGAGCAGTTCTTC

clone size: NA
D gene: TRBD1
V gene: TRBV30
J gene: TRBJ1-1
CDR3 protein: CAWKGSLYTGGTEAFF
CDR3 DNA: TGTGCCTGGAAAGGCTCCCTATATACAGGGGGCACTGAAGCTTTCTTT

clone size: NA
D gene: NA
V gene: TRBV27
J gene: TRBJ2-3
CDR3 protein: CASTLGGSTDTQYF
CDR3 DNA: TGTGCCAGCACTTTGGGGGGTAGCACAGATACGCAGTATTTT

clone size: NA
D gene: TRBD1
V gene: TRBV5-1
J gene: TRBJ1-6
CDR3 protein: CASSLDGTGDSPLHF
CDR3 DNA: TGCGCCAGCAGCTTGGACGGGACAGGGGACTCACCCCTCCACTTT

clone size: few
D gene: TRBD2
V gene: TRBV6-5
J gene: TRBJ2-1
CDR3 protein: CASSTMTSVLGEQFF
CDR3 DNA: TGTGCCAGCAGTACAATGACTAGCGTATTAGGTGAGCAGTTCTTC

clone size: NA
D gene: TRBD1
V gene: TRBV27
J gene: TRBJ2-7
CDR3 protein: CASRPAGTVSYEQYF
CDR3 DNA: TGTGCCAGCAGGCCGGCCGGGACAGTCTCCTACGAGCAGTACTTC

clone size: NA
D gene: NA
V gene: TRBV11-2
J gene: TRBJ1-2
CDR3 protein: CASSLGDISNYGYTF
CDR3 DNA: TGTGCCAGCAGCTTAGGCGACATTTCCAACTATGGCTACACCTTC

clone size: NA
D gene: TRBD1
V gene: TRBV6-5
J gene: TRBJ2-2
CDR3 protein: CASKEDRGDTGELFF
CDR3 DNA: TGTGCCAGCAAGGAGGACAGGGGGGACACCGGGGAGCTGTTTTTT

clone size: once
D gene: NA
V gene: TRBV5-1
J gene: TRBJ2-2
CDR3 protein: CASSFTATVSTGELFF
CDR3 DNA: TGCGCCAGCAGCTTTACCGCGACAGTGTCCACCGGGGAGCTGTTTTTT

clone size: once
D gene: NA
V gene: TRBV28
J gene: TRBJ2-2
CDR3 protein: CASSPGQNTGELFF
CDR3 DNA: TGTGCCAGCAGTCCGGGACAGAACACCGGGGAGCTGTTTTTT

clone size: NA
D gene: NA
V gene: TRBV7-9
J gene: TRBJ1-2
CDR3 protein: CASSQEGLRDPFLDYGYTF
CDR3 DNA: TGTGCCAGCAGCCAGGAGGGCCTCCGGGACCCCTTCCTGGACTATGGCTACACCTTC

clone size: NA
D gene: NA
V gene: TRBV5-4
J gene: TRBJ2-7
CDR3 protein: CASSLSLGQTYEQYF
CDR3 DNA: TGTGCCAGCAGCTTATCTTTGGGGCAGACCTACGAGCAGTACTTC

clone size: NA
D gene: NA
V gene: TRBV4-1
J gene: TRBJ1-4
CDR3 protein: CASSQARGAANEKLFF
CDR3 DNA: TGCGCCAGCAGCCAAGCTCGGGGGGCGGCTAATGAAAAACTGTTTTTT

clone size: once
D gene: NA
V gene: TRBV3-1/TRBV3-2
J gene: TRBJ1-5
CDR3 protein: CASSLLGGSQPQHF
CDR3 DNA: TGTGCCAGCAGCCTACTGGGGGGAAGTCAGCCCCAGCATTTT

clone size: many
D gene: NA
V gene: TRBV5-4
J gene: TRBJ2-3
CDR3 protein: CASSLAGPRTDTQYF
CDR3 DNA: TGTGCCAGCAGCTTGGCAGGGCCTCGCACAGATACGCAGTATTTT